This T cell receptor beta chain was sequenced in a study of T cell responses to AZD1222 COVID-19 vaccine (dated by TCRdb to 2020 to 2022). Looking at the study overall: TCR sequencing covered more than 230 trial participants: nearly 210 given two doses of AZD1222 and 26 given two doses of MenACWY control vaccine. Trial participants were enrolled by age into 18-55, 56-69 and 70-plus year subgroups, with 148, 28 and 57 TCR-sequenced participants respectively. General conclusions and limits of the study: Participants were mostly white British and included more females than males, and it was suggested by the authors that clonal diversity may have been underestimated. Spike-specific TCR breadth and depth rose significantly after two AZD1222 doses compared with day 0 and with MenACWY recipients. Epitopes outside the regions mutated in the B.1.351 and B.1.1.7 variants were reportedly recognized by nearly half of the unique spike-specific TCRs. In the small 56-69-year group, the increase in depth fell short of significance, most likely because of low power. Because no samples from the day 14 peak response were available, repertoires could be characterized only after the peak T cell response. Conclusions about previously exposed vaccinees were limited because only 6 or 7 AZD1222 recipients were SARS-CoV-2 seropositive at baseline. CD4 TCRs associated with the vaccine covered the entire spike protein, and the dominant responses were in regions 160-218 and 743-854.

About this clone itself: What antigen it recognizes has not been identified. Base qualities are not provided; no much larger clone lies one nucleotide away.

Taken from the germline V gene, the CDR1 and CDR2 loops are KGHSH and LQKENI. The CDR3 runs 15 amino acids, cysteine and phenylalanine included. The CDR3 DNA has 45 bases and is translated from base 1. Trimming costs V 5 bases and J 2 bases, and their ends lie 12 bases apart. What the time point label conveys for this sample: about 28 days (+/-7) after the second vaccine dose. AZD1222 recipients given second doses at about 4 weeks or at about 12 weeks were pooled, since spike-specific TCR depth and breadth were not found to differ between the two schedules. The vaccinee samples were drawn from two UK trials, COV001 and COV002, one of which was a single-blind randomized controlled phase 2/3 trial testing AZD1222 (ChAdOx1 nCoV-19) in healthy adults. Trial participant PBMC samples were collected at day 0 and day 28 after the second dose for TCRbeta chain sequencing. The CDR3 regions of human TCRbeta chains were analyzed by immunosequencing. As for the authors' bioinformatics: TCRs in the repertoires were compared against a reference library of SARS-CoV-2-specific TCRs that had been generated with the MIRA antigen-specificity platform. Breadth was defined as the fraction of unique TCRs that were SARS-CoV-2-associated. Depth was defined as the fraction of total T cells that were SARS-CoV-2-associated. Using the MIRA data, each spike-specific TCR was mapped to the spike region that the TCR reacts to and placed in a CD4 or CD8 class. Log10-transformed breadth and depth values were compared by one-way ANOVA with Sidak's multiple comparisons tests. TCRdb's version of the immuneACCESS table is confined to in-frame rearrangements and falls short of the full clone set. An unresolved V gene accounts for under half of the shortfall where checked; the remainder is of unknown origin. The DNA gave D and trimming, while V, J and clone size come from that table. This sample holds about 88,000 clones; 90% were observed only once. The ten largest account for 5% to 6% of the sample.

Material: peripheral blood, obtained 28 days after the second AZD1222 dose. The receptor was isolated from an adult who received the AZD1222 COVID-19 vaccine. This chain joins TRBV18 to TRBJ2-2; possibly the D gene is TRBD1, per 6 matching bases. In nucleotide form, the sequence is TGTGCCAGCTCAACCTCGGGACAAAACACCGGGGAGCTGTTTTTT. It encodes CASSTSGQNTGELFF.